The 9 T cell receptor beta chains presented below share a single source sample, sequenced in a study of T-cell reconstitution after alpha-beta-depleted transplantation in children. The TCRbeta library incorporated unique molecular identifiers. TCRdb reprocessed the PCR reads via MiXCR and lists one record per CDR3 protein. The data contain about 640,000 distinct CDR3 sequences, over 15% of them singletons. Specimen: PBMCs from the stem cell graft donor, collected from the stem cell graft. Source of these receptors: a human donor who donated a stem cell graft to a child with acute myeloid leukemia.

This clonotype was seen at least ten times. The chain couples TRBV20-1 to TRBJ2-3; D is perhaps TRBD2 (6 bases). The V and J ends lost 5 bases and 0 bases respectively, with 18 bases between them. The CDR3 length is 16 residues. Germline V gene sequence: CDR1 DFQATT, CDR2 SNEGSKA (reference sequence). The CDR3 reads CSALGLRGPSTDTQYF. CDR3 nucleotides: TGCAGTGCTTTGGGACTGCGGGGACCTAGCACAGATACGCAGTATTTT.

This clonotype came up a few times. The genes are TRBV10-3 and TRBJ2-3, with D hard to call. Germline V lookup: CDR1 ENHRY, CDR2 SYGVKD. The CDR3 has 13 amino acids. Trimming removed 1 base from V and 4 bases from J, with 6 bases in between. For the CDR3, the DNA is TGTGCCATCAGTGAGTGGGTGGCAGATACGCAGTATTTT. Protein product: CAISEWVADTQYF.

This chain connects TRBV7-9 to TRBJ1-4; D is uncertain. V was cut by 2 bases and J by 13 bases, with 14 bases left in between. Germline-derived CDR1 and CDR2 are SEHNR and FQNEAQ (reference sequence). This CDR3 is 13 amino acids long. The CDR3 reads CASSLTQVHGLFF. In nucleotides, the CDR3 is TGTGCCAGCAGCTTAACCCAAGTTCACGGACTGTTTTTT.

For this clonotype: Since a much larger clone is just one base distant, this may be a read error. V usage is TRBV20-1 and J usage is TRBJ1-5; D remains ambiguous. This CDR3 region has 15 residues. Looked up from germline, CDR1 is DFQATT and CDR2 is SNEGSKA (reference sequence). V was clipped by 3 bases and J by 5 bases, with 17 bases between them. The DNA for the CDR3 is TGCAGTGCTAGGGGCCCCTTGGGGTTCGATCAGCCCCAGCATTTT. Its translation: CSARGPLGFDQPQHF.

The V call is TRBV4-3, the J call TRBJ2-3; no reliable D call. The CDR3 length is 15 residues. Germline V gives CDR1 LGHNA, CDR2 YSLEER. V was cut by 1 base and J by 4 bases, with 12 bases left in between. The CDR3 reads CASSQVWRNSDTQYF. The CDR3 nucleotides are TGCGCCAGCAGCCAAGTATGGCGGAATTCAGATACGCAGTATTTT.

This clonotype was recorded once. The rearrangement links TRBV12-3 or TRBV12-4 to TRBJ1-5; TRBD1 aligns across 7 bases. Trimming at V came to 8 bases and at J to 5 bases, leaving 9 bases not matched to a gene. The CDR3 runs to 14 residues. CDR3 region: CASGPQGPDQPQHF. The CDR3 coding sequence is TGTGCCAGCGGACCACAGGGGCCGGATCAGCCCCAGCATTTT.

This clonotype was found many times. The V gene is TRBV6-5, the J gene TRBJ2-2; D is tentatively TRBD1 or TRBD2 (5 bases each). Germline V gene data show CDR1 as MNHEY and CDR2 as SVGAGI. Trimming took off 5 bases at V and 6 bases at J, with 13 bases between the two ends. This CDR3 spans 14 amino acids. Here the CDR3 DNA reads TGTGCCAGCAGTCCGCAGGGTAGCGCCGGGGAGCTGTTTTTT. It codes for CASSPQGSAGELFF.

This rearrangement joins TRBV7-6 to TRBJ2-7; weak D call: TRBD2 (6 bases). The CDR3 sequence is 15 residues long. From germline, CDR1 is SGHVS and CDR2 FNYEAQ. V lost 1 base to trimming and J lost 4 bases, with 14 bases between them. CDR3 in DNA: TGTGCCAGCAGCTTAGGACTAGGACTCCAGTACGAGCAGTACGTC. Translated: CASSLGLGLQYEQYV.

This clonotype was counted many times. CDR3 sequence (DNA): TGCGCCAGCGCGGGACTAGCGGGGGATAATGAGCAGTTCTTC. It is translated as CASAGLAGDNEQFF. This chain connects TRBV5-1 to TRBJ2-1; 14 positions match TRBD2. This CDR3 contains 14 residues. V was pared by 7 bases and J by 7 bases, with 4 bases of the junction left unmatched. CDR1 is SGHRS and CDR2 is YFSETQ in the germline V gene.